The 2 T cell receptor beta chains below all came from one sample that was sequenced in a study of cytomegalovirus exposure and HLA in healthy donors. TCRdb's table, derived via immunoSEQ multiplex PCR, lists solely in-frame clones and lacks some. The sample has more than 200,000 clones, 90% seen once. The sequencing sample was made of PBMCs. These receptors originate from a woman between 25 and 40 years old in good health and CMV-seronegative.

The chain links TRBV28 to TRBJ1-5; D remains ambiguous. This CDR3 is 14 amino acids long. With 4 bases removed from V and 1 base from J, the gap between germline ends came to 8 bases. Germline CDR1 is MDHEN and CDR2 is SYDVKM. This CDR3 reads CASSSRQSNQPQHF. CDR3 bases: TGTGCCAGCAGTTCAAGACAAAGCAATCAGCCCCAGCATTTT.

The chain combines TRBV27 with TRBJ1-4; the D gene is possibly TRBD1 (6 bases). V was clipped by 5 bases and J by 3 bases, with 10 bases between them. The CDR3 has 14 amino acids. Germline V lookup: CDR1 MNHEY, CDR2 SMNVEV (reference sequence). CDR3 loop: CASSKGGSNEKLFF. The CDR3 DNA follows: TGTGCCAGCAGTAAAGGGGGTTCTAATGAAAAACTGTTTTTT.